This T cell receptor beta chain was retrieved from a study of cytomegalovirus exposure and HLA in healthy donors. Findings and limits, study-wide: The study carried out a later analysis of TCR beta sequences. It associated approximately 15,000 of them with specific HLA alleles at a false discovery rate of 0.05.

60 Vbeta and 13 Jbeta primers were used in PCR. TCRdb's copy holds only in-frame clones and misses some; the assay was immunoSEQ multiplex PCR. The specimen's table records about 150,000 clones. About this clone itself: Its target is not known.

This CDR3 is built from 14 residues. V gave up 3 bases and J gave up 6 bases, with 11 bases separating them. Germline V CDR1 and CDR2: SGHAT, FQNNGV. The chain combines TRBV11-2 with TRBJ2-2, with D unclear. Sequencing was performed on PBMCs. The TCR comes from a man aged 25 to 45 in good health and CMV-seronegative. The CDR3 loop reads CASSFLGEAGELFF. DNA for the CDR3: TGTGCCAGCAGCTTTTTAGGAGAAGCCGGGGAGCTGTTTTTT.